This T cell receptor beta chain was recorded in a study of blood T cells in healthy people across ages. V lost 1 base to trimming and J lost 4 bases, with 10 bases between them. This CDR3 comprises 14 residues. Germline lookup yields CDR1 SGHTA and CDR2 FQGNSA. Extraction of total RNA produced a minimum of 5 micrograms from each sample. A second roughly 6 to 11 cycle PCR used barcoded and J-beta primers. MiXCR was run by TCRdb on the 5' RACE reads, yielding one entry per CDR3 protein. The table lists around 1.1 million distinct CDR3 sequences, more than 30% of them singletons, with around 13% in the top ten. This clonotype was detected a few times.

The receptor's source is a man aged 18 to 29 in good health. This rearrangement joins TRBV7-2 to TRBJ1-2; D gene unclear. Material: blood. This CDR3 is CASSLEGTPYGYTF. In nucleotides, the CDR3 is TGTGCCAGCAGCTTAGAAGGCACTCCCTATGGCTACACCTTC.